Below are 29 T cell receptor beta chains sequenced from a single sample in a study of identical twins (dated by TCRdb to 2015 to 2016). The library was built by means of 5' RACE. Sequenced on an Illumina HiSeq 2000. TCRdb cleaned the public reads at Q25 with fastp, built clones with MiXCR and kept in-frame beta chains. All rows with the same CDR3 protein become a single entry with the most common DNA and genes. The sample has 200,000 to 250,000 distinct CDR3 sequences on record, 7% to 8.5% of them singletons. Under 7% of the sample rests with the top ten. This sample also belongs to another study, concerning yellow fever vaccine responses in identical twins.

Material for sequencing was CD8+ T cells sorted from blood. The receptors shown here come from a woman between 18 and 29 years old in good health.

The chain uses TRBV5-1 and TRBJ2-3, with a weak D call TRBD1 (6 bases). The CDR3 covers 14 residues. Germline V gene sequence: CDR1 SGHRS, CDR2 YFSETQ. The V end was cut by 0 bases, the J end by 4 bases, with 9 bases between. The CDR3 coding sequence is TGCGCCAGCAGCTTGGACAGGGTTTCAGATACGCAGTATTTT. As protein: CASSLDRVSDTQYF.

This clonotype has only a few counts. This rearrangement joins TRBV20-1 to TRBJ2-5, with 7 positions matching TRBD2. The CDR3 sequence is 13 residues long. Trimming took 3 bases from V and 3 from J; bases not matched to a gene: 4. Germline V gives CDR1 DFQATT, CDR2 SNEGSKA (reference sequence). As DNA, the CDR3 is TGCAGTGCTAGTTGGCTAGCGGAAGAGACCCAGTACTTC. This encodes CSASWLAEETQYF.

This clonotype has more than one count but fewer than ten. The genes are TRBV2 and TRBJ2-4; TRBD1 matches at 8 bases. The CDR3 is made up of 14 amino acids. The germline gives CDR1 SNHLY, CDR2 FYNNEI. V lost 6 bases, J lost 6 bases, and 7 bases stayed unmatched. Here the CDR3 DNA reads TGTGCCAGCAGGGGAAGACAGGGGCCAAACATTCAGTACTTC. Its translation: CASRGRQGPNIQYF.

This clonotype came up a few times. The chain employs TRBV20-1 and TRBJ2-7; 12 nucleotides line up with TRBD2. This CDR3 region has 18 residues. Germline V lookup: CDR1 DFQATT, CDR2 SNEGSKA (reference sequence). J gave up 2 bases and V 2 bases, and 13 bases lay outside the gene matches. The CDR3 is CSARPGRTSGDITYEQYF. The CDR3 DNA is TGCAGTGCTAGACCCGGAAGGACTAGCGGGGATATTACCTACGAGCAGTACTTC.

Of note for this clonotype: A much larger clone sits a single nucleotide away, making a read error possible. The conserved final phenylalanine or tryptophan is absent from the CDR3, which likely points to a read error. The genes are TRBV15 and TRBJ2-3; D not resolved. Germline CDR1 LNHNV, CDR2 YYDKDF (reference sequence). Trimming removed 0 bases from V and 4 bases from J, with 11 bases in between. This CDR3 contains 15 residues. The DNA for the CDR3 is TGTGCCACCAGCAGAGATCGTTCTGACGCAGATACGCAGTATTAT. It translates to CATSRDRSDADTQYY.

This clonotype was seen only a few times. The rearrangement joins TRBV10-3 to TRBJ2-1; D remains unclear. CDR3 length: 13 residues. Germline assignment: CDR1 ENHRY and CDR2 SYGVKD. Between the trimmed V and J ends, which lost 2 bases and 9 bases, there was a span of 11 bases. CDR3 nucleotides: TGTGCCATCAGTGAGGTCTTGAATGGTGAGCAGTTCTTC. It codes for CAISEVLNGEQFF.

V and J are TRBV20-1 and TRBJ1-6; the D is unclear. Trimming cost V 1 base and J 8 bases, with 9 bases left between them. Germline CDR1 and CDR2: DFQATT and SNEGSKA (reference sequence). The length of the CDR3 is 13 residues. CDR3 sequence reads: CSARVEDYSPLHF. CDR3 nucleotides: TGCAGTGCTAGAGTGGAGGACTATTCACCCCTCCACTTT.

This clonotype has a handful of counts. The chain has TRBV10-3 and TRBJ2-1, with no clear D. V gave up 6 bases and J gave up 0 bases, with 6 bases separating them. This CDR3 spans 13 amino acids. Germline V CDR1 and CDR2: ENHRY, SYGVKD. This CDR3 is CAISLDSYNEQFF. In DNA, the CDR3 is TGTGCCATCAGCCTGGACTCCTACAATGAGCAGTTCTTC.

This clonotype was seen ten or more times. The chain recombines TRBV5-5 with TRBJ2-2, with a possible D match to TRBD2 (6 bases). Trimming stripped 0 bases from V and 1 base from J, with 10 bases between. Looked up from germline, CDR1 is SGHKS and CDR2 is YYEKEE (reference sequence). CDR3 size: 16 residues. CDR3 sequence reads: CASSLAGGVNTGELFF. The DNA of the CDR3 is TGTGCCAGCAGCTTGGCCGGGGGTGTGAACACCGGGGAGCTGTTTTTT.

This clonotype has at least ten counts. CDR3 in amino acids: CASSQGWQPDYEQYV. The CDR3 nucleotides are TGCGCCAGCAGCCAAGGGTGGCAGCCCGATTACGAGCAGTACGTC. The J gene is TRBJ2-7, the V gene TRBV4-1; no firm D call. V gave up 1 base and J gave up 4 bases, with 14 bases separating them. Per the germline V gene, CDR1 is MGHRA and CDR2 is YSYEKL. The CDR3 runs to 15 residues.

The table lists this clonotype with many counts. The chain carries TRBV29-1 and TRBJ2-7; no clear D. The CDR3 loop spans 12 amino acids. Between the trimmed V and J ends, which lost 0 bases and 4 bases, there was a span of 7 bases. Germline CDR1 reads SQVTM; CDR2 reads ANQGSEA. The CDR3 nucleotides read TGCAGCGTTGAAGATCCGTTGTACGAGCAGTACTTC. Amino acid sequence: CSVEDPLYEQYF.

The chain is built from TRBV10-3 and TRBJ1-1, with D tentatively TRBD1 (6 bases). This CDR3 is built from 15 residues. Deletions cut 2 bases from V and 2 bases from J, with 12 bases between. CDR1 is ENHRY, CDR2 SYGVKD, per germline. The CDR3: CAISESGGPNTEAFF. The CDR3 DNA sequence: TGTGCCATCAGTGAGAGTGGGGGGCCTAACACTGAAGCTTTCTTT.

This clonotype was observed a few times. This chain connects TRBV20-1 to TRBJ2-1; 11 nucleotides line up with TRBD2. This CDR3 comprises 13 residues. With 6 bases clipped from V and 9 bases from J, the junction kept 7 bases outside the gene matches. Germline assignment: CDR1 DFQATT and CDR2 SNEGSKA (reference sequence). CDR3 region: CSAHSGREGEQFF. Written as DNA, the CDR3 is TGCAGTGCCCATAGCGGGAGGGAAGGTGAGCAGTTCTTC.

The V call is TRBV7-6, the J call TRBJ2-7; TRBD2 aligns across 11 bases. Germline-derived CDR1 and CDR2 are SGHVS and FNYEAQ. Unmatched junction bases numbered 12, after V lost 2 bases and J lost 3 bases. This CDR3 spans 18 amino acids. CDR3 residues: CASSLSVAGGPGGYEQYF. The CDR3 DNA sequence: TGTGCCAGCAGCTTATCGGTAGCGGGAGGGCCCGGCGGCTACGAGCAGTACTTC.

This clonotype has at least ten counts. J is TRBJ2-1 and V is TRBV3-1; 7 bases align to TRBD1. V was clipped by 5 bases and J by 7 bases; unmatched bases: 2. Germline loops: CDR1 LGHDT, CDR2 YNNKEL (reference sequence). This CDR3 region has 12 residues. The CDR3 coding sequence is TGTGCCAGCAGCACACAGGGGAATGAGCAGTTCTTC. Its translation: CASSTQGNEQFF.

The chain joins TRBV5-6 to TRBJ2-7, with D perhaps TRBD1 (5 bases). Per the germline V gene, CDR1 is SGHDT and CDR2 is YYEEEE. There are 14 residues in the CDR3. V lost 0 bases to trimming and J lost 5 bases, with 12 bases between them. The CDR3 here is CASSLGQGRDEQYF. In nucleotides, the CDR3 is TGTGCCAGCAGCTTGGGCCAGGGAAGGGACGAGCAGTACTTC.

In its sample, this clonotype was seen a few times. Written as DNA, the CDR3 is TGTGCCAGCAGTCCTAGGGGGCGCGGGGGCTACACCTTC. Its translation is CASSPRGRGGYTF. V usage is TRBV6-5 and J usage is TRBJ1-2, with 7 bases identical to TRBD1. This CDR3 spans 13 amino acids. Germline V gives CDR1 MNHEY, CDR2 SVGAGI. J gave up 8 bases and V 5 bases, and 8 bases lay outside the gene matches.

The rearrangement links TRBV7-6 to TRBJ1-1; D remains unclear. The germline V gene encodes CDR1 SGHVS and CDR2 FNYEAQ. The CDR3 spans 11 residues. V dropped 1 base and J dropped 11 bases, with 8 bases sitting between them. The CDR3 coding sequence is TGTGCCAGCAGCTTAGGCGGGGTTGCTTTCTTT. Translation gives CASSLGGVAFF.

In this sample, this clonotype turned up many times. J is TRBJ2-1 and V is TRBV5-1; D call uncertain. V lost 2 bases and J lost 9, with 6 bases in between. The CDR3 spans 11 residues. Per germline, CDR1 SGHRS and CDR2 YFSETQ. CDR3 DNA: TGCGCCAGCAGCTTAGGATCTGAGCAGTTCTTC. Its translation: CASSLGSEQFF.

V usage is TRBV2 and J usage is TRBJ2-1; D ambiguous. The CDR3 contains 15 residues. Trimming stripped 0 bases from V and 4 bases from J, with 10 bases between. Germline values: CDR1 SNHLY, CDR2 FYNNEI. CDR3 coding DNA: TGTGCCAGCAGTGAAGCACCGGGCGGTTACAATGAGCAGTTCTTC. Translated: CASSEAPGGYNEQFF.

CDR3 in DNA: TGTGCCAGCAGTGAGGGACTCCATGGGTCAGATACGCAGTATTTT. Translating it yields CASSEGLHGSDTQYF. The V and J genes are TRBV6-1 and TRBJ2-3, with D possibly matching TRBD2 (6 bases). The germline V gene encodes CDR1 MNHNS and CDR2 SASEGT. This CDR3 has 15 amino acids. V was trimmed by 3 bases and J by 4 bases, leaving 14 bases between them.

This clonotype was seen a handful of times. The chain links TRBV13 to TRBJ2-5; 9 bases match TRBD1. The CDR3 has 16 residues. Germline CDR1 reads PRHDT; CDR2 reads FYEKMQ (reference sequence). Unmatched junction bases numbered 10, after V lost 5 bases and J lost 3 bases. Written as DNA, the CDR3 is TGTGCCAGCAGCCTGCAACCGGGACAGGGTAAAGAGACCCAGTACTTC. Its translation: CASSLQPGQGKETQYF.

At least ten counts were recorded for this clonotype. V is TRBV10-3 and J is TRBJ2-5, with a weak D call TRBD2 (5 bases). The CDR3 loop spans 13 amino acids. V dropped 4 bases and J dropped 4 bases, with 10 bases sitting between them. Germline-derived CDR1 and CDR2 are ENHRY and SYGVKD. As DNA, the CDR3 is TGTGCCATCAGTGGGTCTAGCAGAGAGACCCAGTACTTC. Protein: CAISGSSRETQYF.

This clonotype was counted ten times or more. This sequence joins TRBV6-1 and TRBJ2-5; D is ambiguous. Germline V gene sequence: CDR1 MNHNS, CDR2 SASEGT. Between the trimmed V and J ends, which lost 6 bases and 0 bases, there was a span of 11 bases. The CDR3 has 14 residues. The CDR3 reads CASSLTRYQETQYF. CDR3 nucleotide sequence: TGTGCCAGCAGCCTAACGCGGTACCAAGAGACCCAGTACTTC.

This clonotype was seen more than once but under ten times. The chain joins TRBV9 to TRBJ1-1; D remains ambiguous. V was clipped by 3 bases and J by 5 bases, with 11 bases between them. The germline V gene encodes CDR1 SGDLS and CDR2 YYNGEE. The CDR3 contains 13 residues. The CDR3 nucleotides read TGTGCCAGCAGCGAAAGCGACGGGACTGAAGCTTTCTTT. It encodes CASSESDGTEAFF.

This clonotype was counted only a few times. The chain combines TRBV19 with TRBJ1-2; maybe TRBD1 (5 bases). Trimming shortened V by 8 bases and J by 0 bases, and 16 bases separated the two germline ends. CDR1 and CDR2 (germline): LNHDA, SQIVND (reference sequence). The CDR3 consists of 15 residues. The CDR3 DNA reads as TGTGCCAGTGCCCCCTCTGACAGAACTAACTATGGCTACACCTTC. This sequence encodes CASAPSDRTNYGYTF.

This clonotype was seen once. The V gene is TRBV2, the J gene TRBJ2-5; 9 nucleotides agree with TRBD2. From germline, CDR1 is SNHLY and CDR2 FYNNEI. The CDR3 is 16 amino acids. The junction had 11 bases not matched to a gene; V was cut back by 3 bases and J by 6 bases. The CDR3 DNA follows: TGTGCCAGCAGTGACTCCGGCGGCGGGAGGGTGAAGACCCAGTACTTC. This codes for CASSDSGGGRVKTQYF.

The genes are TRBV2 and TRBJ2-6; no firm D call. Germline values: CDR1 SNHLY, CDR2 FYNNEI. V was trimmed by 7 bases and J by 0 bases, leaving 7 bases between them. This CDR3 is 14 amino acids long. The CDR3, as DNA: TGTGCCAGCATTAAAGGCTCTGGGGCCAACGTCCTGACTTTC. Protein: CASIKGSGANVLTF.

The rearrangement uses TRBV28 and TRBJ1-2, with D possibly being TRBD1 (6 bases). Germline values: CDR1 MDHEN, CDR2 SYDVKM. V was pared by 8 bases and J by 6 bases, with 22 bases between. The CDR3 length is 15 residues. The chain's CDR3 is CASGQWGGRMNGYTF. As DNA, the CDR3 is TGTGCCAGCGGACAATGGGGGGGGCGCATGAATGGCTACACCTTC.